This TCR beta chain was sequenced for a study of shared clonotypes between healthy human individuals. Study-wide points: Rarefaction demonstrated incomplete sorted-subset sequencing despite large depth.

The CDR3 extends over 15 amino acids. V lost 0 bases, J lost 5 bases, and 5 bases stayed unmatched. The germline CDR1 and CDR2 sequences are SGHRS and YFSETQ. Turning to this clone: Its antigen is unknown.

The repertoire was sequenced with immunoSEQ multiplex PCR; TCRdb's copy has only in-frame clones and lacks some. The table lists about 1 million clones, about 70% of them singletons. Sequenced: memory CD4+ T cells sorted from blood. Subset given: CD45RA-negative fraction. The sequence was obtained from a man between 18 and 35 years old in good health. The chain has TRBV5-1 and TRBJ2-5; 9 bases agree with TRBD1. CDR3 in DNA: TGCGCCAGCAGCTTGGCAGGACAGGGGTGGGAGACCCAGTACTTC. Protein product: CASSLAGQGWETQYF.